The rows below give T cell receptor beta chains drawn from one sample of a study of T cell responses to AZD1222 COVID-19 vaccine. Clones were read by immunoSEQ multiplex PCR, and TCRdb kept only the in-frame ones, dropping some. This table holds 130,000 or so clones, 93% found once. The sequencing used peripheral blood, collected on day 0 of AZD1222 vaccination. The receptors derive from an adult in good health. CDR3s include the opening cysteine and the closing phenylalanine or tryptophan. The order of the fields is V gene, J gene, CDR3 protein.

v_call: TRBV18; j_call: TRBJ1-3; cdr3_aa: CASSRQGSGNTIYF
v_call: TRBV6-6; j_call: TRBJ2-7; cdr3_aa: CASSPPGQGLEQYF
v_call: TRBV4-3; j_call: TRBJ2-7; cdr3_aa: CASSQDRDYSYEQYF
v_call: TRBV20-1; j_call: TRBJ2-1; cdr3_aa: CSASSNANEQFF
v_call: TRBV15; j_call: TRBJ2-3; cdr3_aa: CATRVKTFTDTQYF
v_call: TRBV10-3; j_call: TRBJ2-3; cdr3_aa: CAITRSGGTDTQYF
v_call: TRBV29-1; j_call: TRBJ2-1; cdr3_aa: CSVAVQGSGYNEQFF
v_call: TRBV5-1; j_call: TRBJ1-2; cdr3_aa: CASSLSGAGALEWGYTF
v_call: TRBV5-1; j_call: TRBJ2-5; cdr3_aa: CASSLEGAEETQYF
v_call: TRBV2; j_call: TRBJ1-2; cdr3_aa: CASSEGAGYGYTF
v_call: TRBV4-1; j_call: TRBJ1-2; cdr3_aa: CASSEGGGERRGYTF
v_call: TRBV4-1; j_call: TRBJ1-6; cdr3_aa: CASSQEGFPLHF
v_call: TRBV28; j_call: TRBJ2-1; cdr3_aa: CASRERGRDEQFF
v_call: TRBV4-3; j_call: TRBJ1-3; cdr3_aa: CASSQGLSGNTIYF
v_call: TRBV4-1; j_call: TRBJ1-2; cdr3_aa: CASSQDLRGAQGDHGYTF
v_call: TRBV11-2; j_call: TRBJ2-5; cdr3_aa: CASSLGWRRGETQYF
v_call: TRBV30; j_call: TRBJ2-1; cdr3_aa: CAWTAGGGGLEQFF
v_call: TRBV12-3/TRBV12-4; j_call: TRBJ1-2; cdr3_aa: CASSQDREDGYTF
v_call: TRBV7-2; j_call: TRBJ2-7; cdr3_aa: CASSLQEPYEQYF
v_call: TRBV9; j_call: TRBJ1-2; cdr3_aa: CASSDHRAPYGYTF
v_call: TRBV19; j_call: TRBJ1-2; cdr3_aa: CASSMVRWRGLYGYTF
v_call: TRBV2; j_call: TRBJ1-2; cdr3_aa: CASSLPAGGYTF
v_call: TRBV5-6; j_call: TRBJ1-2; cdr3_aa: CASSSLGTGNYGYTF
v_call: TRBV28; j_call: TRBJ1-1; cdr3_aa: CASSLRQGLSTEAFF
v_call: TRBV19; j_call: TRBJ2-7; cdr3_aa: CASSSLWDEQYF
v_call: TRBV7-9; j_call: TRBJ1-2; cdr3_aa: CASSFAGPTGVLNYGYTF
v_call: TRBV29-1; j_call: TRBJ1-2; cdr3_aa: CSGDLGARDYTF
v_call: TRBV5-1; j_call: TRBJ2-7; cdr3_aa: CASSSPFASYEQYF
v_call: TRBV9; j_call: TRBJ2-7; cdr3_aa: CASSVEQGASYEQYF
v_call: TRBV5-1; j_call: TRBJ2-5; cdr3_aa: CASILEGTQYF
v_call: TRBV28; j_call: TRBJ1-5; cdr3_aa: CASNTGQLRDQPQHF